The T cell receptor (beta chain) described here comes from a study of blood T cell repertoires in COVID-19. The wider study: Specimens from acute and convalescent COVID-19 originated in the United States, Italy and Spain. Sample material is recorded as cDNA or gDNA derived from T cells, B-cell-depleted T cells, or PBMCs.

The CDR3 covers 15 residues. Germline lookup yields CDR1 LNHNV and CDR2 YYDKDF (reference sequence). V shed 5 bases and J shed 4 bases, with 16 bases lying between them. The count of this clone is one. Per the authors' pipeline: Nucleated cell number was recorded as an estimate derived from reference gene primer amplification. Repertoires were generated with immunoSEQ multiplex PCR, while TCRdb's copy carries only in-frame clones and drops some. D and trimming were read from the DNA, whereas the V and J calls and clone size are those reported in that table. The table shows approximately 20,000 clones, with roughly nine tenths occurring only once.

The rearrangement links TRBV15 to TRBJ2-3, with D possibly being TRBD2 (6 bases). The clonotype was recovered from a human donor with active COVID-19. The donor label of this sample is uncertain. Sequencing input: peripheral blood. The CDR3 nucleotides are TGTGCCACCAGCCAGGATTTGGCGGGGTCAGATACGCAGTATTTT. Protein: CATSQDLAGSDTQYF.